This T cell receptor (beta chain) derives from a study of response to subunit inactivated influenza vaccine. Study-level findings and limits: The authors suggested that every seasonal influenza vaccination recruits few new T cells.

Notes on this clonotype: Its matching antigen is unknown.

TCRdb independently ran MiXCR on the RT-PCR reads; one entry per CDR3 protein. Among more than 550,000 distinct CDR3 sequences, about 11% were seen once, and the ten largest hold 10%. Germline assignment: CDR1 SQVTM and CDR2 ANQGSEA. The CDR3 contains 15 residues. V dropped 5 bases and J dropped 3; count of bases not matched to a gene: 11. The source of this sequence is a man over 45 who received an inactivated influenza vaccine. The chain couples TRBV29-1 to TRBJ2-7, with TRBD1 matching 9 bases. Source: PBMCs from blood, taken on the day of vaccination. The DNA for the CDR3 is TGCAGCGTTTCAGACCCGGGACAGGGCCTCTACGAGCAGTACTTC. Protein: CSVSDPGQGLYEQYF.